These 3 T cell receptor beta chains were all obtained from the same sample, sequenced in a study of blood T cell repertoires in COVID-19. Data came from immunoSEQ multiplex PCR; TCRdb stores just in-frame clones and leaves some out. The profile shows 65,000 to 90,000 clones, roughly four fifths of them singletons. Sequenced material: peripheral blood. The source of these receptors is an older man with active or convalescent COVID-19.

Comment on this clone: At one end, the junction sequence differs from germline, possibly due to a read error. The rearrangement uses TRBV7-7 and TRBJ2-5; D uncertain. CDR1 and CDR2 (germline): SSHAT, FNYEAQ (reference sequence). This CDR3 has 14 residues. The DNA of the CDR3 is TGTGCTAGCAGCAAGGTGGCGGACCAAGAGACCCAGTACTTC. It translates to CASSKVADQETQYF.

This clone was recorded at least ten times. The chain has TRBV5-1 and TRBJ2-5, with 13 bases that match TRBD2. Germline V gene data show CDR1 as SGHRS and CDR2 as YFSETQ. Trimming removed 4 bases from V and 2 bases from J; junction bases left unmatched: 2. This CDR3 has 15 amino acids. The DNA for the CDR3 is TGCGCCAGCAGCCAGGGACTAGCGGGGCAAGAGACCCAGTACTTC. Translated: CASSQGLAGQETQYF.

The chain couples TRBV30 to TRBJ2-5, with D possibly being TRBD1 (5 bases). The length of the CDR3 is 13 residues. Trimming cost V 7 bases and J 5 bases, with 17 bases left between them. Germline loops: CDR1 GTSNPN, CDR2 SVGIG (reference sequence). The CDR3 bases are TGTGCCTTTGGGTCGACAGTTGTGGAGACCCAGTACTTC. This sequence encodes CAFGSTVVETQYF.